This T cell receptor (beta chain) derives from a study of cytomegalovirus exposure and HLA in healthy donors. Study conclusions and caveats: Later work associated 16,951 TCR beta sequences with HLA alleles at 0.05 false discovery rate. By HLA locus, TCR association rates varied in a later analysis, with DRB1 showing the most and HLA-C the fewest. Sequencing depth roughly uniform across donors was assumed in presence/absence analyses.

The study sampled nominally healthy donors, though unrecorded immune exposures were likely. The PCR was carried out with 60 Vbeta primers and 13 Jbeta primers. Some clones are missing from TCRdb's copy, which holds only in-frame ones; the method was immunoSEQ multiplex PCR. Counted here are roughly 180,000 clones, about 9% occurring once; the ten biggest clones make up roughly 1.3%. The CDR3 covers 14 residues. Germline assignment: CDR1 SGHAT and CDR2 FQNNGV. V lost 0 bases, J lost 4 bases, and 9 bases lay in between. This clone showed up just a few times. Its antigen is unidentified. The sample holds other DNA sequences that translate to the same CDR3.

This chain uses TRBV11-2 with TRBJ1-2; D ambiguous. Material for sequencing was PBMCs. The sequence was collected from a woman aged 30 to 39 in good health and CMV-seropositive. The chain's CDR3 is CASSLDLRLYGYTF. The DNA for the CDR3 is TGTGCCAGCAGCTTAGATCTCAGACTCTATGGCTACACCTTC.